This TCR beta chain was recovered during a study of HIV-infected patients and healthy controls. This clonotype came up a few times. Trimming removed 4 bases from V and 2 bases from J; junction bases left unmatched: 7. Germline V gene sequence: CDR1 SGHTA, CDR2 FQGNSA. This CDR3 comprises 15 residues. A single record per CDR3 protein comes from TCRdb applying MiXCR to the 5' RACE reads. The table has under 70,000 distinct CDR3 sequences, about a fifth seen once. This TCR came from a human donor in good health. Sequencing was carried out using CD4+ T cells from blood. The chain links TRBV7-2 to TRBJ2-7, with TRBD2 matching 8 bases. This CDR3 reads CASSSQAGAAYEQYF. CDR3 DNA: TGTGCCAGCAGCTCCCAAGCGGGGGCCGCCTACGAGCAGTACTTC.